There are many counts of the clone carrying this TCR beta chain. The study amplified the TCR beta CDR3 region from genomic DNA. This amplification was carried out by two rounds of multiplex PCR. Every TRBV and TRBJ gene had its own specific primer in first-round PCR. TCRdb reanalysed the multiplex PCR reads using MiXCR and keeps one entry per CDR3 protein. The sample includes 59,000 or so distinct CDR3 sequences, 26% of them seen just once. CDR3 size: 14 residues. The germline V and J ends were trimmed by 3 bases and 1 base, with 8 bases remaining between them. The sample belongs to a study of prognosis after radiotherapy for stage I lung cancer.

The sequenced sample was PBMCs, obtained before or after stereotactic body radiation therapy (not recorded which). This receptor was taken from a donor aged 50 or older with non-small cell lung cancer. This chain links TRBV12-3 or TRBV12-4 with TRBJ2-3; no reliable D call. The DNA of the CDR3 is TGTGCCAGCAGTTTCTCAGGAGGCACAGATACGCAGTATTTT. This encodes CASSFSGGTDTQYF.